The entry below gives a single T cell receptor beta chain sequence along with its context. This sample is part of a study of blood T cell repertoires in COVID-19. Trimming removed 8 bases from V and 0 bases from J; junction bases left unmatched: 6. The germline gives CDR1 MGHRA, CDR2 YSYEKL. The CDR3 runs 15 residues. Method: immunoSEQ multiplex PCR; TCRdb's copy keeps in-frame clones and lacks some. The sample lists 30,000 to 40,000 clones; almost 90% were seen once. The specimen sequenced was peripheral blood. The receptor's source is a human donor with active COVID-19. The donor label of this sample is uncertain. V usage is TRBV4-1 and J usage is TRBJ1-4, with 7 bases that match TRBD1. CDR3: CASGPQGATNEKLFF. For the CDR3, the DNA is TGCGCCAGCGGCCCTCAGGGGGCAACTAATGAAAAACTGTTTTTT.